These T cell receptor beta chains were read from a single sample in a study of blood T cell repertoires in COVID-19. Using immunoSEQ multiplex PCR, the repertoire was profiled, and TCRdb retains in-frame clones only, with some absent. Here the sample spans fewer than 300,000 clones, around 90% being singletons. Sequenced sample: PBMCs or T cells enriched from blood (not recorded which). Receptor source: a woman in her 30s who had recovered from COVID-19. Each CDR3 is given with its conserved first and last residue. The D gene is left open where the match is weak. Expanded clones are given a class, and other clones once, few, many or no size at all.

J gene | V gene | D gene | clone size | CDR3 protein | CDR3 DNA
TRBJ1-2 | TRBV9 | TRBD1 | - | CASSVGGGSLDGYTF | TGTGCCAGCAGCGTAGGAGGGGGCTCTCTCGATGGCTACACCTTC
TRBJ1-3 | TRBV30 | - | - | CAFLGAGAGNTIYF | TGTGCCTTCCTAGGAGCAGGGGCTGGAAACACCATATATTTT
TRBJ2-1 | TRBV5-1 | - | - | CASSLEVARPYNEQFF | TGCGCCAGCAGCTTGGAGGTAGCGCGACCCTACAATGAGCAGTTCTTC
TRBJ1-2 | TRBV5-1 | - | once | CASSTDSYGYTF | TGCGCCAGCAGCACGGACAGCTATGGCTACACCTTC
TRBJ1-6 | TRBV7-8 | - | once | CASSLMGANNSPLHF | TGTGCCAGCAGCCTCATGGGGGCCAATAATTCACCCCTCCACTTT
TRBJ1-1 | TRBV19 | - | - | CASSRQVEGTEAFF | TGTGCCAGTAGCCGACAGGTTGAGGGCACTGAAGCTTTCTTT
TRBJ2-1 | TRBV28 | TRBD1 | - | CASSPRGYNYNEQFF | TGTGCCAGCAGCCCCAGGGGGTACAACTACAATGAGCAGTTCTTC
TRBJ2-3 | TRBV29-1 | TRBD1 | - | CSPPGWGDRGFARTDTQYF | TGCAGCCCACCGGGGTGGGGGGACAGGGGGTTTGCGCGCACAGATACGCAGTATTTT
TRBJ2-7 | TRBV10-2 | - | - | CASSEQGRTSSYEQYF | TGCGCCAGCAGTGAGCAGGGTCGGACGAGCTCCTACGAGCAGTACTTC
TRBJ2-3 | TRBV28 | TRBD2 | once | CASISGSRTDTQYF | TGTGCCAGCATTAGCGGGAGTAGGACAGATACGCAGTATTTT
TRBJ2-7 | TRBV6-2/TRBV6-3 | TRBD2 | - | CASSYSRQRETYEQYF | TGTGCCAGCAGTTACTCGAGACAGCGGGAGACCTACGAGCAGTACTTC
TRBJ2-1 | TRBV19 | - | - | CASSPQGTEQFF | TGTGCCAGTAGTCCCCAGGGCACTGAGCAGTTCTTC
TRBJ2-2 | TRBV27 | - | - | CASSYTRENTGELFF | TGTGCCAGCAGTTACACGCGGGAGAACACCGGGGAGCTGTTTTTT
TRBJ2-7 | TRBV19 | - | - | CASSNLGLTYEQYF | TGTGCCAGTAGTAACCTGGGCCTAACCTACGAGCAGTACTTC
TRBJ2-1 | TRBV11-2 | TRBD2 | once | CASGLRGLAGASSYNEQFF | TGTGCCAGCGGTTTAAGGGGCCTAGCGGGCGCGAGCTCCTACAATGAGCAGTTCTTC
TRBJ2-1 | TRBV28 | TRBD2 | - | CASSKGTRNGNEQFF | TGTGCCAGCAGTAAAGGGACTAGAAATGGCAATGAGCAGTTCTTC
TRBJ2-7 | TRBV13 | - | once | CASSFRDSDYEQYF | TGTGCCAGCAGCTTCCGGGACTCCGACTACGAGCAGTACTTC
TRBJ2-1 | TRBV27 | TRBD2 | few | CASSSGLAGGPYNEQFF | TGTGCCAGCAGTTCAGGACTAGCGGGAGGGCCTTACAATGAGCAGTTCTTC
TRBJ1-6 | TRBV28 | - | once | CASLIGGGEGNSPLHF | TGTGCCAGCCTTATCGGCGGGGGAGAAGGTAATTCACCCCTCCACTTT
TRBJ2-2 | TRBV18 | - | once | CASSPAGFNTGELFF | TGTGCCAGCTCACCAGCGGGCTTTAACACCGGGGAGCTGTTTTTT
TRBJ2-2 | TRBV5-1 | TRBD2 | once | CASSGLLAGEAGELFF | TGCGCCAGCAGCGGCCTTTTGGCGGGAGAGGCCGGGGAGCTGTTTTTT
TRBJ1-5 | TRBV7-2 | - | once | CASSSQENQPQHF | TGTGCCAGCAGCTCACAGGAGAATCAGCCCCAGCATTTT
TRBJ1-6 | TRBV2 | - | - | CASSPGRSYNSPLHF | TGTGCCAGCAGCCCAGGGAGGTCCTATAATTCACCCCTCCACTTT
TRBJ2-1 | TRBV7-2 | - | - | CASSLFQGHLAQFF | TGTGCCAGCAGCTTATTTCAGGGGCACCTAGCGCAGTTCTTC
TRBJ1-6 | TRBV19 | TRBD1 | - | CASTPDRGKSPLHF | TGTGCCAGTACCCCGGACAGGGGGAAGTCACCCCTCCACTTT
TRBJ2-7 | TRBV30 | - | - | CAWSVRVGPYEQYF | TGTGCCTGGAGTGTCAGGGTCGGTCCCTACGAGCAGTACTTC